These 28 T cell receptor beta chains share one sample of origin, sequenced in a study of blood T cell repertoires in COVID-19. Produced via immunoSEQ multiplex PCR; TCRdb's table is partial and in-frame only. The repertoire holds some 100,000 clones, with about 90% as singletons. The sequenced sample consisted of peripheral blood. The receptors were sampled from a man in his fifties or sixties with COVID-19, enrolled during active disease.

J is TRBJ2-4 and V is TRBV9, with 10 nucleotides matching TRBD1. The CDR3 runs 16 residues. Germline loops: CDR1 SGDLS, CDR2 YYNGEE. V was pared by 4 bases and J by 2 bases, with 6 bases of the junction left unmatched. DNA for the CDR3: TGTGCCAGCAGCCCGAGACAGGGGGCCTCCAAAAACATTCAGTACTTC. This codes for CASSPRQGASKNIQYF.

This clone was observed a single time. The CDR3 region is CASRPRLAGGPDEQYF. In DNA form, the CDR3 reads TGTGCAAGTCGCCCGAGACTAGCGGGGGGGCCGGACGAGCAGTACTTC. The rearrangement joins TRBV12-2 to TRBJ2-7; TRBD2, the table's D call, was not compared with the DNA. TRBV12-2 constitutes a pseudogene. The CDR3 loop spans 16 amino acids.

The chain carries TRBV24-1 and TRBJ2-3, with TRBD2 matching over 10 bases. Losses at the gene ends were 6 bases for V and 6 bases for J; bases not matched to a gene: 11. Per germline, CDR1 KGHDR and CDR2 SFDVKD. The CDR3 covers 16 residues. CDR3 DNA: TGTGCCACCAGTATGGGGCTAGCGGGGGCGGGGGATACGCAGTATTTT. It encodes CATSMGLAGAGDTQYF.

The chain has TRBV19 and TRBJ1-4, with D tentatively TRBD1 (5 bases). V was trimmed by 8 bases and J by 4 bases, leaving 23 bases between them. Germline V gene lookup returns CDR1 LNHDA and CDR2 SQIVND (reference sequence). The CDR3 is 17 amino acids. Here the CDR3 reads CASENTGLGDLNEKLFF. In nucleotides, the CDR3 is TGTGCCAGTGAAAACACCGGACTAGGGGATCTTAATGAAAAACTGTTTTTT.

J is TRBJ1-1 and V is TRBV6-5; D unclear. CDR1 and CDR2 (germline): MNHEY, SVGAGI. The CDR3 extends over 13 amino acids. The germline V and J ends were trimmed by 7 bases and 3 bases, with 12 bases remaining between them. This CDR3 is CASNRRGYTEAFF. The DNA for the CDR3 is TGTGCCAGCAACCGGAGAGGTTACACTGAAGCTTTCTTT.

The gene calls are TRBV3-1 (or the pseudogene TRBV3-2) and TRBJ2-3; the D gene is possibly TRBD1 (5 bases). Trimming removed 2 bases from V and 6 bases from J, with 12 bases in between. This CDR3 contains 14 residues. From germline, CDR1 is LGHDT and CDR2 YNNKEL (reference sequence). Written as DNA, the CDR3 is TGTGCCAGCAGCCAAACACTAAAGGGGGATACGCAGTATTTT. Translating gives CASSQTLKGDTQYF.

The V call is TRBV10-3, the J call TRBJ1-6, with TRBD1 matching 8 bases. Germline V gene data show CDR1 as ENHRY and CDR2 as SYGVKD. This CDR3 is built from 14 residues. The J segment lost 9 bases and the V segment lost 2 bases, leaving 3 bases of the junction unmatched. CDR3 sequence: CAISEDRGGSPLHF. CDR3 nucleotides: TGTGCCATCAGTGAGGACAGGGGCGGTTCACCCCTCCACTTT.

This chain links TRBV11-2 with TRBJ2-1, with 11 bases matching TRBD1. V lost 6 bases, J lost 12 bases, and 13 bases stayed unmatched. The V gene's germline CDR1 is SGHAT and CDR2 FQNNGV. CDR3 length: 15 residues. The DNA for the CDR3 is TGTGCCAGCAGAACCACCGGGACAGGGGGTGGTGCGCAGTTCTTC. As protein: CASRTTGTGGGAQFF. The full variable domain, completed using reference TRBV11-2 and TRBJ2-1, is EAGVAQSPRYKIIEKRQSVAFWCNPISGHATLYWYQQILGQGPKLLIQFQNNGVVDDSQLPKDRFSAERLKGVDSTLKIQPAKLEDSAVYLCASRTTGTGGGAQFFGPGTRLTVL.

The gene calls are TRBV6-5 and TRBJ1-2, with D unclear. V was cut by 7 bases and J by 4 bases, with 16 bases left in between. This CDR3 is 14 amino acids long. The germline V gene encodes CDR1 MNHEY and CDR2 SVGAGI. The CDR3 DNA follows: TGTGCCAGCACCCCGACGGGGAGTGGCTATGGCTACACCTTC. As protein: CASTPTGSGYGYTF.

The chain recombines TRBV12-3 or TRBV12-4 with TRBJ1-2; possible D gene TRBD1, 6 bases. The germline V and J ends were trimmed by 5 bases and 8 bases, with 12 bases remaining between them. The CDR3 runs to 12 residues. Here the CDR3 DNA reads TGTGCCAGCAGTAGCCCACAGGGAGGCTACACCTTC. Its protein product is CASSSPQGGYTF.

In its sample, this clone was seen a few times. The rearrangement links TRBV21-1 to TRBJ1-2. TRBV21-1 is reported as a pseudogene. The CDR3 runs to 15 residues. The CDR3 DNA reads TGTGCCAGCAGCACTGGACTATCGGGGGGCTATGGCTACACCTTC. As protein: CASSTGLSGGYGYTF.

V usage is TRBV14 and J usage is TRBJ2-2; 8 positions agree with TRBD2. The CDR3 loop spans 19 amino acids. Unmatched junction bases numbered 15, after V lost 0 bases and J lost 6 bases. Germline CDR1 SGHDN, CDR2 FVKESK. The CDR3 is CASSQDRTSLTPTPGELFF. DNA of the CDR3: TGTGCCAGCAGCCAAGATCGGACTAGCCTTACACCCACTCCCGGGGAGCTGTTTTTT. Based on the CDR3 plus reference TRBV14 and TRBJ2-2, the full variable domain is EAGVTQFPSHSVIEKGQTVTLRCDPISGHDNLYWYRRVMGKEIKFLLHFVKESKQDESGMPNNRFLAERTGGTYSTLKVQPAELEDSGVYFCASSQDRTSLTPTPGELFFGEGSRLTVL.

This chain uses TRBV9 with TRBJ2-3, with a possible D match to TRBD2 (5 bases). The CDR3 length is 14 residues. V gave up 0 bases and J gave up 2 bases, with 7 bases separating them. Germline CDR1 and CDR2: SGDLS and YYNGEE. Written as DNA, the CDR3 is TGTGCCAGCAGCGTAGACGGACTCACAGATACGCAGTATTTT. Its translation is CASSVDGLTDTQYF. The entire variable domain, with the rest obtained from reference TRBV9 and TRBJ2-3, is as follows: DSGVTQTPKHLITATGQRVTLRCSPRSGDLSVYWYQQSLDQGLQFLIQYYNGEERAKGNILERFSAQQFPDLHSELNLSSLELGDSALYFCASSVDGLTDTQYFGPGTRLTVL.

The V and J genes are TRBV19 and TRBJ1-1; 7 nucleotides match TRBD1. The CDR3 consists of 14 residues. With V trimmed by 6 bases and J by 5 bases, 9 bases remained unmatched. Germline CDR1 reads LNHDA; CDR2 reads SQIVND (reference sequence). CDR3 amino acids: CASSFSRGSTEAFF. DNA of the CDR3: TGTGCCAGTAGCTTTTCCAGGGGGTCAACTGAAGCTTTCTTT.

The V gene is TRBV12-3 or TRBV12-4, the J gene TRBJ2-1; the D gene is possibly TRBD1 (5 bases). The CDR3 totals 12 residues. V was cut by 5 bases and J by 5 bases, with 7 bases left in between. CDR3 nucleotide sequence: TGTGCCAGCAGTCCACAGGACAATGAGCAGTTCTTC. Residues: CASSPQDNEQFF.

The gene calls are TRBV5-4 and TRBJ1-2, with 9 bases that match TRBD1. Germline V gene sequence: CDR1 SGHNT, CDR2 YYREEE (reference sequence). The CDR3 loop spans 14 amino acids. The V segment lost 2 bases and the J segment 2 bases; nucleotides outside the gene matches: 1. The CDR3 DNA is TGTGCCAGCAGCTTTGGACAGGGGAACTATGGCTACACCTTC. Translating it yields CASSFGQGNYGYTF.

The chain links TRBV9 to TRBJ2-3, with 7 bases that match TRBD2. CDR3 size: 16 residues. Germline CDR1 is SGDLS and CDR2 is YYNGEE. J was trimmed by 1 base and V by 2 bases; bases with no gene match: 7. The CDR3 region is CASSVTSGDRTDTQYF. CDR3 nucleotide sequence: TGTGCCAGCAGCGTGACAAGCGGGGACCGCACAGATACGCAGTATTTT.

This chain connects TRBV7-8 to TRBJ2-3; tentative D call: TRBD1 (5 bases). The germline CDR1 and CDR2 sequences are SGHVS and FQNEAQ. V was shortened by 1 base and J by 0 bases, with 14 bases between the two germline ends. This CDR3 has 17 amino acids. In DNA, the CDR3 is TGTGCCAGCAGCTTAGTCGGTGGGGCTACTAGCACAGATACGCAGTATTTT. It translates to CASSLVGGATSTDTQYF.

This clone is medium-sized by share. The chain is built from TRBV15 and TRBJ1-6; possibly TRBD1 for D (5 bases). The CDR3 loop spans 14 amino acids. Trimming pared 3 bases from V and 10 bases from J, leaving 13 bases between. Germline CDR1 reads LNHNV; CDR2 reads YYDKDF (reference sequence). The CDR3 DNA is TGTGCCACCAGCAGGGGGTCGGGGGGATCACCCCTCCACTTT. Protein: CATSRGSGGSPLHF.

CDR3 DNA: TGTGCCAGCAGTAAGGGACAGGGTACCTACGAGCAGTACTTC. It codes for CASSKGQGTYEQYF. The rearrangement uses TRBV6-5 and TRBJ2-7; the match to TRBD1 covers 9 bases. CDR3 length: 14 amino acids. Losses at the gene ends were 5 bases for V and 2 bases for J; bases not matched to a gene: 4. CDR1 and CDR2 (germline): MNHEY, SVGAGI.

The V gene is TRBV27, the J gene TRBJ1-1; 7 bases line up with TRBD1. This CDR3 comprises 12 residues. J lost 8 bases, V lost 7 bases, and 7 bases had no gene match. Germline CDR1 is MNHEY and CDR2 is SMNVEV (reference sequence). This chain's CDR3 is CASNNPDREAFF. DNA of the CDR3: TGTGCCAGCAACAACCCGGACAGGGAAGCTTTCTTT.

V gene TRBV28 combines with J gene TRBJ2-1, with TRBD1 identical over 9 bases. J gave up 2 bases and V 6 bases, and 8 bases lay outside the gene matches. Germline-derived CDR1 and CDR2 are MDHEN and SYDVKM. The CDR3 sequence is 16 residues long. The CDR3 is CASSPGQGKTYNEQFF. The CDR3 region has the DNA TGTGCCAGCAGCCCCGGACAGGGGAAAACCTACAATGAGCAGTTCTTC.

The chain combines TRBV10-3 with TRBJ2-3; 11 bases agree with TRBD1. The junction had 6 bases not matched to a gene; V was cut back by 6 bases and J by 4 bases. Per germline, CDR1 ENHRY and CDR2 SYGVKD. The CDR3 consists of 15 residues. The CDR3 protein is CAIRRTGQGADTQYF. CDR3 in DNA: TGTGCCATCAGAAGGACGGGACAGGGGGCAGATACGCAGTATTTT.

The chain has TRBV14 and TRBJ1-1; TRBD1 agrees at 9 bases. The CDR3 runs 12 residues. With V trimmed by 4 bases and J by 10 bases, 4 bases remained unmatched. From germline, CDR1 is SGHDN and CDR2 FVKESK. The CDR3 spells CASSRDRVVAFF. CDR3 sequence (DNA): TGTGCCAGCAGCCGGGACAGGGTGGTAGCTTTCTTT.

The genes are TRBV28 and TRBJ2-2, with 9 bases aligning to TRBD2. The CDR3 length is 13 residues. Germline CDR1 reads MDHEN; CDR2 reads SYDVKM. V gave up 9 bases and J gave up 6 bases; unmatched junction bases: 5. In nucleotides, the CDR3 is TGTGCCAGTACTCGCGGGGGGGCCGGGGAGCTGTTTTTT. Its protein product is CASTRGGAGELFF.

This chain connects TRBV5-3 to TRBJ1-2; D is unclear. TRBV5-3 is flagged as an ORF with uncertain function. This CDR3 spans 14 amino acids. Trimming left V 6 bases short and J 4 bases short, with 16 bases between. CDR3 protein: CARKHNRPGYGYTF. DNA of the CDR3: TGTGCCAGAAAGCACAACCGGCCAGGCTATGGCTACACCTTC.

The rearrangement uses TRBV28 and TRBJ2-5; D is unclear. Trimming left V 10 bases short and J 0 bases short, with 18 bases between. The germline CDR1 and CDR2 sequences are MDHEN and SYDVKM. This CDR3 is built from 15 residues. The CDR3 region is CATAAVIRYQETQYF. CDR3 coding DNA: TGTGCCACTGCGGCGGTTATAAGGTACCAAGAGACCCAGTACTTC.

This chain joins TRBV27 and TRBJ2-3; TRBD1 matches at 7 bases. The CDR3 totals 13 residues. V was clipped by 8 bases and J by 14 bases; unmatched bases: 16. Germline CDR1 MNHEY, CDR2 SMNVEV (reference sequence). In nucleotides, the CDR3 is TGTGCCAGCTCCGACAGGGCCGCCCGGTTCCCGTATTTT. Residues: CASSDRAARFPYF.